The clone carrying this T cell receptor beta chain was counted ten times or more. The antigen is not known. An equimolar mix of two oligonucleotides served as the beta constant-region primer for TRBC1 and TRBC2. Four rounds of PCR amplified the ligated cDNA using nested alpha and beta constant-region primers plus SP2. Ligation attached a single-stranded oligonucleotide with a 12-nucleotide UMI and the SP2 primer to the cDNA 3' end. A single record per CDR3 protein comes from TCRdb applying MiXCR to the UMI-ligation and nested PCR reads. Of tens of thousands of distinct CDR3 sequences in the sample, roughly 9.2% are singletons; the top ten hold 1.2%. This CDR3 comprises 12 residues. The V end was cut by 4 bases, the J end by 3 bases, with 7 bases between. Germline V CDR1 and CDR2: MGHRA, YSYEKL. Cells stained for CD3, CD4, CD8, CD45RA, CD27 and viability were sorted into four CD45RA/CD27 subsets. This entry comes from a study of naive and memory T cell subsets.

Study results and limitations: Especially in CD8 cells, naive repertoires contained a few larger clonotypes, possibly CD45RA-re-expressing memory cells. Clonotypes are single alpha or beta chains, not paired receptors.

Sequencing used naive CD8+ T cells from blood. The clonotype originates from a human donor in good health. V is TRBV4-1 and J is TRBJ2-7; no clear D gene. The DNA of the CDR3 is TGCGCCAGCAGCCCCTCCAACTACGAGCAGTACTTC. Protein: CASSPSNYEQYF.